Presented here are 21 T cell receptor beta chains from one specimen sequenced in a study of blood T cell repertoires in COVID-19. TCRdb's copy holds only in-frame clones and misses some; the assay was immunoSEQ multiplex PCR. The top ten clones hold about 4.5% of a sample with fewer than 250,000 clones, approximately 90% of them seen once. What was sequenced was peripheral blood. These receptors were taken from a human donor in a cohort sampled during active COVID-19.

The chain couples TRBV6-2 or TRBV6-3 to TRBJ2-3; TRBD2 might be the D (6 bases). This CDR3 is 14 amino acids long. V lost 4 bases, J lost 2 bases, and 10 bases lay in between. Germline-derived CDR1 and CDR2 are MNHEY and SVGEGT. The CDR3 sequence: CASSWTGLTDTQYF. The CDR3 DNA reads as TGTGCCAGCAGTTGGACGGGACTCACAGATACGCAGTATTTT.

This clone has a single count. The chain couples TRBV24-1 to TRBJ2-7, with 10 nucleotides matching TRBD2. CDR1 is KGHDR and CDR2 is SFDVKD in the germline V gene. V lost 0 bases, J lost 0 bases, and 1 base stayed unmatched. This CDR3 contains 16 residues. The CDR3 DNA sequence: TGTGCCACCAGTGATTTGGGACTAGCGGCCTCCTACGAGCAGTACTTC. Translating it yields CATSDLGLAASYEQYF.

The V gene is TRBV4-3, the J gene TRBJ1-6; D ambiguous. With 1 base removed from V and 9 bases from J, the gap between germline ends came to 7 bases. This CDR3 contains 13 residues. Germline V gene sequence: CDR1 LGHNA, CDR2 YSLEER. CDR3 bases: TGCGCCAGCAGCCAAGGTGTCGGTTCACCCCTCCACTTT. Protein sequence: CASSQGVGSPLHF.

The rearrangement joins TRBV19 to TRBJ2-3; 8 bases are a match to TRBD1. J was trimmed by 3 bases and V by 5 bases; bases with no gene match: 7. The germline V gene has CDR1 LNHDA and CDR2 SQIVND (reference sequence). CDR3 length: 15 amino acids. Here the CDR3 DNA reads TGTGCCAGTAGTGGGCGGGACAGGTCAACAGATACGCAGTATTTT. It encodes CASSGRDRSTDTQYF.

This clone has just one count. This chain links TRBV3-1 (or the pseudogene TRBV3-2) with TRBJ2-2; 8 nucleotides align to TRBD2. Germline trimming cut 0 bases from V and 4 bases from J; bases unmatched to any gene: 7. The germline V gene has CDR1 LGHDT and CDR2 YNNKEL (reference sequence). The CDR3 is 17 amino acids. DNA of the CDR3: TGTGCCAGCAGCCAAGAATGGCGGGAGGAGGGCACCGGGGAGCTGTTTTTT. Translated: CASSQEWREEGTGELFF.

The chain recombines TRBV5-1 with TRBJ2-1; TRBD2 aligns across 11 bases. Looked up from germline, CDR1 is SGHRS and CDR2 is YFSETQ. V lost 4 bases to trimming and J lost 7 bases; unmatched junction nucleotides: 7. The CDR3 runs to 15 residues. The CDR3 nucleotides are TGCGCCAGCAGCCCCACTAGCGGGAGAGGTAATGAGCAGTTCTTC. Translated: CASSPTSGRGNEQFF.

The chain uses TRBV5-1 and TRBJ2-5; 8 bases line up with TRBD1. CDR1 SGHRS and CDR2 YFSETQ come from the germline V gene. This CDR3 has 15 amino acids. Trimming at V came to 4 bases and at J to 2 bases, leaving 7 bases not matched to a gene. The CDR3 sequence: CASSLTGGWQETQYF. CDR3 nucleotides: TGCGCCAGCAGCCTAACAGGGGGGTGGCAAGAGACCCAGTACTTC.

This clone has only one observation. The V gene is TRBV12-3 or TRBV12-4, the J gene TRBJ2-7; possible D gene TRBD2, 5 bases. This CDR3 region has 12 residues. The V end lost 1 base, the J end lost 8 bases, and 9 bases lay between the germline ends. CDR3 amino acids: CASSLGIGKQYF. CDR3 DNA: TGTGCCAGCAGTTTAGGGATCGGGAAGCAGTACTTC.

V is TRBV2 and J is TRBJ2-5; weak D call: TRBD1 (7 bases). From germline, CDR1 is SNHLY and CDR2 FYNNEI. The V gene lost 8 bases and the J gene lost 4 bases, with 14 bases spanning the gap. CDR3 length equals 13 residues. CDR3 DNA: TGTGCCAGCCAATCAGGGGGGTCAGAGACCCAGTACTTC. This gives the protein CASQSGGSETQYF.

V usage is TRBV6-2 or TRBV6-3 and J usage is TRBJ2-3, with D perhaps matching TRBD2 (5 bases). From germline, CDR1 is MNHEY and CDR2 SVGEGT. Between the trimmed V and J ends, which lost 0 bases and 4 bases, there was a span of 14 bases. The CDR3 spans 16 residues. The DNA of the CDR3 is TGTGCCAGCAGTTACTCGATGCTAGCCCTTCCAGATACGCAGTATTTT. This encodes CASSYSMLALPDTQYF.

The table lists this clone with a few counts. The CDR3 reads CASSPKTGSYEQYF. CDR3 DNA: TGCGCCAGCAGCCCGAAAACGGGTTCCTACGAGCAGTACTTC. The chain combines TRBV5-1 with TRBJ2-7; D gene uncertain. V lost 4 bases and J 1 base, leaving 12 bases between the germline ends. CDR3 length: 14 amino acids. The V gene's germline CDR1 is SGHRS and CDR2 YFSETQ.

The rearrangement uses TRBV25-1 and TRBJ2-5; 11 bases map to TRBD2. The CDR3 length is 17 residues. Losses at the gene ends were 4 bases for V and 5 bases for J; bases not matched to a gene: 12. CDR1 and CDR2 (germline): MGHDK, SYGVNS. In DNA form, the CDR3 reads TGTGCCAGCAGTGTATGGAATAGCGGGGGGGTGCAGGAGACCCAGTACTTC. Translating gives CASSVWNSGGVQETQYF.

This clone came up a few times. The CDR3 coding sequence is TGTGCCAGCAGCCCCGAAGCGACCGCCTCCTACGAGCAGTACTTC. Translating it yields CASSPEATASYEQYF. J is TRBJ2-7 and V is TRBV11-2; D not resolved. The CDR3 contains 15 residues. Germline-derived CDR1 and CDR2 are SGHAT and FQNNGV. The V and J ends lost 5 bases and 0 bases respectively, with 14 bases between them.

This rearrangement joins TRBV28 to TRBJ2-7, with D hard to call. The CDR3 covers 15 residues. The V end lost 5 bases, the J end lost 2 bases, and 16 bases lay between the germline ends. From germline, CDR1 is MDHEN and CDR2 SYDVKM. In DNA form, the CDR3 reads TGTGCCAGCAGTCGCCGAACGACTCCCCCCTACGAGCAGTACTTC. Protein sequence: CASSRRTTPPYEQYF.

The genes are TRBV5-1 and TRBJ2-3, with 12 nucleotides matching TRBD2. The CDR3 runs 20 residues. With 6 bases clipped from V and 1 base from J, the junction kept 18 bases outside the gene matches. CDR1 is SGHRS, CDR2 YFSETQ, per germline. CDR3 protein: CASTHLVPSGRAAGTDTQYF. Written as DNA, the CDR3 is TGCGCCAGCACCCACTTAGTCCCTAGCGGGAGGGCAGCCGGCACAGATACGCAGTATTTT.

The CDR3 region is CASSLRLAGGPVSYNEQFF. The CDR3, as DNA: TGTGCCAGCAGCTTGCGGCTAGCGGGAGGGCCCGTCTCCTACAATGAGCAGTTCTTC. The rearrangement links TRBV5-6 to TRBJ2-1; TRBD2 matches at 12 bases. CDR1 is SGHDT and CDR2 is YYEEEE in the germline V gene. Losses at the gene ends were 1 base for V and 0 bases for J; bases not matched to a gene: 8. The CDR3 extends over 19 amino acids.

The chain uses TRBV6-6 and TRBJ2-3; D remains ambiguous. V lost 10 bases, J lost 4 bases, and 9 bases lay in between. The germline gives CDR1 MNHNY, CDR2 SVGAGI (reference sequence). The CDR3 loop spans 11 amino acids. This chain's CDR3 is CATRVADTQYF. DNA of the CDR3: TGTGCCACCCGGGTGGCAGATACGCAGTATTTT.

This clone turned up a few times. This sequence joins TRBV5-8 and TRBJ1-6, with a weak D call TRBD1 (5 bases). V gave up 0 bases and J gave up 7 bases, with 14 bases separating them. Germline V gene data show CDR1 as SGHTS and CDR2 as YDEGEE. The CDR3 runs 16 residues. The CDR3, as DNA: TGTGCCAGCAGCTTGGAGGGGCAGTCGTGGAATTCACCCCTCCACTTT. It encodes CASSLEGQSWNSPLHF.

The rearrangement links TRBV7-2 to TRBJ2-7; TRBD2 agrees at 8 bases. Trimming removed 2 bases from V and 4 bases from J; junction bases left unmatched: 10. The CDR3 is 16 amino acids. Germline V gene lookup returns CDR1 SGHTA and CDR2 FQGNSA. In nucleotides, the CDR3 is TGTGCCAGCAGCTTATCGGCGCTAGCGGGTACGTACGAGCAGTACTTC. Translation: CASSLSALAGTYEQYF.

CDR3 loop: CASSKWAVPDSPLHF. For the CDR3, the DNA is TGTGCCAGCAGCAAATGGGCAGTCCCCGACTCACCCCTCCACTTT. This chain uses TRBV21-1 with TRBJ1-6; TRBD1 is taken as the D call from the table, unchecked against the DNA. TRBV21-1 is designated a pseudogene. The CDR3 is 15 amino acids.

This chain joins TRBV9 and TRBJ2-7; TRBD1 matches 9 bases. Germline V gene lookup returns CDR1 SGDLS and CDR2 YYNGEE. The junction had 10 bases not matched to a gene; V was cut back by 4 bases and J by 5 bases. This CDR3 contains 15 residues. The chain's CDR3 is CASSTRGTGPNEQYF. DNA for the CDR3: TGTGCCAGCAGCACCCGCGGGACAGGGCCCAACGAGCAGTACTTC. Full variable domain (outside the CDR3, taken from reference TRBV9 and TRBJ2-7): DSGVTQTPKHLITATGQRVTLRCSPRSGDLSVYWYQQSLDQGLQFLIQYYNGEERAKGNILERFSAQQFPDLHSELNLSSLELGDSALYFCASSTRGTGPNEQYFGPGTRLTVT.